This T cell receptor beta chain was identified during a study of T cells after yellow fever vaccination. Using its own MiXCR run on the 5' RACE reads, TCRdb lists one record per CDR3 protein. The sample consists of some 500,000 distinct CDR3 sequences, about 13% of them appearing once. The CDR3 totals 17 residues. V shed 6 bases and J shed 10 bases, with 25 bases lying between them. The V gene's germline CDR1 is LNHDA and CDR2 SQIVND (reference sequence). The V gene is TRBV19, the J gene TRBJ1-6, with D perhaps matching TRBD1 (6 bases). The origin of this receptor is a man aged 30 to 45 who received the YFV17D yellow fever vaccine. Here the sequenced sample was PBMCs, taken on the day of the yellow fever booster vaccination. Here the CDR3 reads CASSNAQGNNVGSPLHF. In DNA form, the CDR3 reads TGTGCCAGTAGCAACGCTCAGGGGAATAATGTCGGCTCACCCCTCCACTTT.